This T cell receptor (beta chain) was observed in a study of blood T cells in healthy people across ages. Broader study findings: Because donor CMV status was unknown, expanded clonotype changes were possibly confounded. Fewer expanded clones and more diversity marked long-lived versus aged donors.

V lost 10 bases, J lost 5 bases, and 13 bases lay in between. This CDR3 comprises 12 residues. Germline V gives CDR1 MGHDK, CDR2 SYGVNS. Combining a sample-barcoded 5' primer with a J-beta primer mix, a second PCR ran for about 7 to 11 cycles. TCRdb called the 5' RACE reads again in MiXCR, with one record for every CDR3 protein. In the table there are about 720,000 distinct CDR3 sequences, approximately 21% of which are singletons. With regard to this clonotype: Its antigen is as yet unknown.

The clonotype was recovered from a man aged 70-80 years in good health. V usage is TRBV25-1 and J usage is TRBJ2-3; D possibly corresponds to TRBD2 (6 bases). The specimen was blood. The CDR3 here is CATSLAIDTQYF. The CDR3 coding sequence is TGTGCCACCTCTCTAGCGATAGATACGCAGTATTTT.